The 6 T cell receptor beta chains presented below share a single source sample, sequenced in a study of shared clonotypes between healthy human individuals. Using immunoSEQ multiplex PCR, the repertoire was profiled, and TCRdb retains in-frame clones only, with some absent. The data show roughly 680,000 clones, over 55% seen once. Sequencing was carried out using memory CD4+ T cells sorted from blood. This sample's subset: CD45RA-negative fraction. These TCRs come from a woman younger than 45 in good health.

The chain employs TRBV29-1 and TRBJ1-3, with a tentative D call TRBD1 (5 bases). This CDR3 is 13 amino acids long. Trimming pared 6 bases from V and 4 bases from J, leaving 13 bases between. Per germline, CDR1 SQVTM and CDR2 ANQGSEA. The CDR3: CSVTGGSGNTIYF. DNA for the CDR3: TGCAGCGTGACGGGGGGGTCGGGAAACACCATATATTTT.

This chain connects TRBV2 to TRBJ2-2; D gene uncertain. The germline V and J ends were trimmed by 7 bases and 8 bases, with 11 bases remaining between them. Germline loops: CDR1 SNHLY, CDR2 FYNNEI. CDR3 length: 12 amino acids. The CDR3 DNA follows: TGTGCCAGCACGGTCCCCCCTGGGGAGCTGTTTTTT. Its protein product is CASTVPPGELFF.

The CDR3 sequence: CASSPRGQGAWSTDTQYF. The CDR3 nucleotides read TGCGCCAGCAGCCCCCGAGGACAGGGGGCATGGAGCACAGATACGCAGTATTTT. This rearrangement joins TRBV5-1 to TRBJ2-3; 11 nucleotides line up with TRBD1. The CDR3 contains 18 residues. Trimming removed 4 bases from V and 0 bases from J; junction bases left unmatched: 10. Germline V CDR1 and CDR2: SGHRS, YFSETQ.

This sequence joins TRBV10-3 and TRBJ2-2; no firm D call. The germline CDR1 and CDR2 sequences are ENHRY and SYGVKD. The CDR3 length is 12 residues. Trimming removed 11 bases at V and 3 bases at J, with 10 bases between. The chain's CDR3 is CASGFDTGELFF. DNA of the CDR3: TGTGCCTCAGGTTTTGACACCGGGGAGCTGTTTTTT.

This clone was seen just once. V usage is TRBV28 and J usage is TRBJ2-7; D not certain. There are 14 residues in the CDR3. Between the trimmed V and J ends, which lost 6 bases and 0 bases, there was a span of 12 bases. Looked up from germline, CDR1 is MDHEN and CDR2 is SYDVKM. The CDR3 nucleotides read TGTGCCAGCAGGGCCTTAGGCGGCTCCTACGAGCAGTACTTC. Translating it yields CASRALGGSYEQYF.

The CDR3 nucleotides read TGCGCCAGCAGCCAAGAAGGACAGCCCCAGCATTTT. Amino acids: CASSQEGQPQHF. The chain recombines TRBV4-1 with TRBJ1-5; D is undetermined. CDR1 is MGHRA, CDR2 YSYEKL, per germline. This CDR3 is 12 amino acids long. Trimming cost V 0 bases and J 7 bases, with 4 bases left between them.